This T cell receptor beta chain was recorded in a study of blood T cell repertoires in COVID-19. Clones were read by immunoSEQ multiplex PCR, and TCRdb kept only the in-frame ones, dropping some. The sample carries 110,000 to 150,000 clones, about 80% recorded once. This CDR3 has 14 residues. V lost 2 bases to trimming and J lost 8 bases; unmatched junction nucleotides: 9. Germline V gene lookup returns CDR1 SGHRS and CDR2 YFSETQ. Sequenced: peripheral blood. V usage is TRBV5-1 and J usage is TRBJ1-2, with 7 bases lining up with TRBD1. This receptor was identified in a human donor in a cohort sampled during active COVID-19. The CDR3 loop is CASSFSPGGDGYTF. The CDR3 DNA sequence: TGCGCCAGCAGCTTTAGTCCAGGGGGTGACGGCTACACCTTC.